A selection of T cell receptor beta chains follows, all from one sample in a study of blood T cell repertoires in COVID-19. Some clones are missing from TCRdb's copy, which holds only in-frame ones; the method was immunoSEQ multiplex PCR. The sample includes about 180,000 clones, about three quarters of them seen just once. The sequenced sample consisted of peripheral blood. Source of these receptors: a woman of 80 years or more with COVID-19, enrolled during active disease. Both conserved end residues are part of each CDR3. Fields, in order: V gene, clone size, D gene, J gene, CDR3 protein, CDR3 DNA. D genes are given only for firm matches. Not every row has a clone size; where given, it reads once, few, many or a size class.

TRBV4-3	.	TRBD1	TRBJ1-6	CASSPSNAGQGSPLHF	TGCGCCAGCAGCCCGTCAAACGCGGGACAGGGATCACCCCTCCACTTT
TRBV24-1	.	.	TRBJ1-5	CAPGRLGAVRWQPQHF	TGTGCCCCCGGCCGTCTGGGGGCGGTACGGTGGCAGCCCCAGCATTTT
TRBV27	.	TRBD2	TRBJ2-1	CASSPPLSGGANEQFF	TGTGCCAGCAGTCCACCTCTTAGCGGGGGGGCGAATGAGCAGTTCTTC
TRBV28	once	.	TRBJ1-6	CASRDKASPLHF	TGTGCCAGCAGAGACAAGGCCTCACCCCTCCACTTT
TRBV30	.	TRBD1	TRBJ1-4	CALQGAGEKLFF	TGTGCCTTACAGGGGGCAGGGGAAAAACTGTTTTTT
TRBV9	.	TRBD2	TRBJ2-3	CASSRTSGSKSTDTQYF	TGTGCCAGCAGCCGGACTAGCGGGAGTAAAAGCACAGATACGCAGTATTTT
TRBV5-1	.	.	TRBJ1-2	CASSLNGVPANYGYTF	TGCGCCAGCAGCTTAAACGGGGTTCCAGCTAACTATGGCTACACCTTC
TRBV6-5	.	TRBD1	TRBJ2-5	CASRRDRQETQYF	TGTGCCAGCAGACGGGACAGGCAAGAGACCCAGTACTTC
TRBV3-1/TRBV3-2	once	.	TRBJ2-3	CASSQYSTGTSTDTQYF	TGTGCCAGCAGCCAATACAGTACTGGAACTAGCACAGATACGCAGTATTTT
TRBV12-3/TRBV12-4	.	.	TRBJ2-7	CASSSVHSYEQYF	TGTGCCAGCAGTTCAGTCCACTCCTACGAGCAGTACTTC
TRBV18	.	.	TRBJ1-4	CASSPVPDGRGDEKLFF	TGTGCCAGCTCACCAGTCCCCGACGGGAGGGGGGATGAAAAACTGTTTTTT
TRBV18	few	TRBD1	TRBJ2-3	CASSPPGQGSDTQYF	TGTGCCAGCTCACCACCGGGACAGGGATCAGATACGCAGTATTTT
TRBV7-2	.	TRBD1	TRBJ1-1	CASSLVGTGRGRAFF	TGTGCCAGCAGCTTAGTGGGGACAGGGCGGGGAAGAGCTTTCTTT
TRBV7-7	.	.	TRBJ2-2	CASSPTTGTYTGELFF	TGTGCTAGCAGCCCGACCACAGGGACGTACACCGGGGAGCTGTTTTTT
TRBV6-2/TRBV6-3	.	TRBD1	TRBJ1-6	CASSSNGQGYSPLHF	TGTGCCAGCAGTTCCAACGGACAGGGGTACTCACCCCTCCACTTT
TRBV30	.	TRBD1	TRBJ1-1	CAWSAGGWNTEAFF	TGTGCCTGGAGCGCAGGGGGCTGGAACACTGAAGCTTTCTTT
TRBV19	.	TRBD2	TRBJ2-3	CASSSGGRTDTQYF	TGTGCCAGTAGTAGCGGGGGGCGCACAGATACGCAGTATTTT
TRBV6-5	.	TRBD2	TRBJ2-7	CASNRGGPYEQYF	TGTGCCAGCAATCGGGGGGGGCCCTACGAGCAGTACTTC
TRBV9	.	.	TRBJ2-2	CASSREGHYTGELFF	TGTGCCAGCAGCAGAGAGGGACATTACACCGGGGAGCTGTTTTTT
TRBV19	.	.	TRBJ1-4	CASSIQRNEKLFF	TGTGCCAGTAGTATCCAGAGGAATGAAAAACTGTTTTTT
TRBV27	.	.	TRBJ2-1	CASSPPGLPQFF	TGTGCCAGCAGTCCACCGGGACTCCCTCAGTTCTTC
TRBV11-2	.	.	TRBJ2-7	CASSLVGLETYEQYF	TGTGCCAGCAGCTTAGTGGGACTGGAAACCTACGAGCAGTACTTC
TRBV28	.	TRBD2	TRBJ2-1	CASSSLAESYNEQFF	TGTGCCAGCAGTTCCCTAGCGGAATCCTACAATGAGCAGTTCTTC
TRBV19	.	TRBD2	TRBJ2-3	CASSSRLAVTDTQYF	TGTGCCAGTAGTAGTAGGCTAGCGGTTACAGATACGCAGTATTTT
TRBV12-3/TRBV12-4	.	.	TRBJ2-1	CASSLEGPEQFF	TGTGCCAGCAGCCTAGAGGGTCCTGAGCAGTTCTTC
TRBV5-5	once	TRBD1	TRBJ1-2	CASSTDRDRGSYGYTF	TGTGCCAGCAGCACTGACCGGGACAGGGGATCCTATGGCTACACCTTC
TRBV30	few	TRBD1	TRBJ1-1	CAWGRGPTEAFF	TGTGCCTGGGGGAGGGGGCCCACTGAAGCTTTCTTT
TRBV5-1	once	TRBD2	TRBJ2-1	CASTPLAGGPDNEQFF	TGCGCCAGCACCCCCCTAGCGGGGGGGCCGGACAATGAGCAGTTCTTC
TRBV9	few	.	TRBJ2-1	CASSVGGRINEQFF	TGTGCCAGCAGCGTAGGGGGGCGCATCAATGAGCAGTTCTTC
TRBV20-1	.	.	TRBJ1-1	CSASNRRGNTEAFF	TGCAGTGCTAGTAACAGGAGGGGGAACACTGAAGCTTTCTTT
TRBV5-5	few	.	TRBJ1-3	CASLDTRASGNTIYF	TGTGCCAGCCTAGATACACGCGCCTCTGGAAACACCATATATTTT
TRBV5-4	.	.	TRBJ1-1	CASSSGPGGGNTEAFF	TGTGCCAGCAGCTCGGGTCCGGGGGGAGGGAACACTGAAGCTTTCTTT
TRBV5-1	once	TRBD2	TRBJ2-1	CASSSATSGVYNEQFF	TGCGCCAGCAGCTCCGCGACTAGCGGAGTCTACAATGAGCAGTTCTTC
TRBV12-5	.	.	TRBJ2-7	CASGLVRQFGGNQDRDEQYF	TGTGCTAGTGGTTTGGTCCGACAGTTCGGGGGAAATCAGGATCGGGACGAGCAGTACTTC
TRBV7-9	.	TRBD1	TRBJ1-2	CASSPGTAPLYTF	TGTGCCAGCAGCCCTGGGACAGCACCCCTATACACCTTC
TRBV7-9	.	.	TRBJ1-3	CASSPLGTGGNTIYF	TGTGCCAGCAGCCCCCTCGGTACTGGAGGTAACACCATATATTTT
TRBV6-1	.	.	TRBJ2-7	CASSEPYEQYF	TGTGCCAGCAGTGAACCATACGAGCAGTACTTC
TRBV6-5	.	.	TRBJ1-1	CASSYSSAGNTEAFF	TGTGCCAGCAGTTACTCCTCGGCGGGAAACACTGAAGCTTTCTTT
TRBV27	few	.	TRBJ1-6	CASKSGVGSYNSPLHF	TGTGCCAGCAAATCTGGAGTAGGCTCCTATAATTCACCCCTCCACTTT
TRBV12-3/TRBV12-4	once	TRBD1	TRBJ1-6	CASSWGQVAPLHF	TGTGCCAGCAGTTGGGGACAGGTAGCACCCCTCCACTTT
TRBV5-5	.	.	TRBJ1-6	CASSLGQNNSPLHF	TGTGCCAGCAGCTTGGGACAGAATAATTCACCCCTCCACTTT